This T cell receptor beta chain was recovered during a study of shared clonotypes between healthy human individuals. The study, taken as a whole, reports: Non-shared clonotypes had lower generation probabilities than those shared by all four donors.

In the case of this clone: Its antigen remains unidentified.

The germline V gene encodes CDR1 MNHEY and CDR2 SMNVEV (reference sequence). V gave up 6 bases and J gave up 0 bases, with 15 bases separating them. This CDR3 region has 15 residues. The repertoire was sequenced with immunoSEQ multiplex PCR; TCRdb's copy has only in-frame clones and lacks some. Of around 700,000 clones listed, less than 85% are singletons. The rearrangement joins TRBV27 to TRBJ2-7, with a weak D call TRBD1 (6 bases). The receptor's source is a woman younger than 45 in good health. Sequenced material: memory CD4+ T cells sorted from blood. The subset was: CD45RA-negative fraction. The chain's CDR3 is CASRPGHSRSYEQYF. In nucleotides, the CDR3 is TGTGCCAGCAGACCGGGACATTCTCGCTCCTACGAGCAGTACTTC.